The T cell receptor beta chain under discussion was sequenced for a study of Ad26.COV2.S vaccination and SARS-CoV-2 variants. Per the germline V gene, CDR1 is SNHLY and CDR2 is FYNNEI. Germline trimming cut 5 bases from V and 7 bases from J; bases unmatched to any gene: 7. The CDR3 has 14 amino acids. Sequenced by immunoSEQ multiplex PCR; TCRdb stores in-frame clones only, minus some. The sample shows about 320,000 clones, 70% to 90% of them seen only once. The treatment: some 20 received Ad26.COV2.S at low or high dose, single or two shots; five or six received placebo; per-sample allocation not given. After the first vaccine or placebo injection, samples were drawn on day 63. An adult donor aged 18-55 years was enrolled in Boston.

The chain carries TRBV2 and TRBJ1-5; 8 bases fit TRBD1. The TCR comes from a person aged 18-60 years who received the Ad26.COV2.S COVID-19 vaccine or a placebo. Sequenced here: peripheral blood, sampled in a trial of Ad26.COV2.S vaccine versus placebo. CDR3 sequence: CASSKTGVGQPQHF. CDR3 coding DNA: TGTGCCAGCAGTAAGACAGGGGTGGGACAGCCCCAGCATTTT.